The 29 T cell receptor beta chains below all came from one sample that was sequenced in a study of technical replicates of blood from several donors. The data were produced by immunoSEQ multiplex PCR, yet TCRdb's version contains in-frame clones alone and is incomplete. This sample has approximately 49,000 clones; about 94% occur once, and the top ten carry approximately 3.6%. The sequenced sample consisted of PBMCs. The receptors shown here come from a human donor in good health. Some clones in this sample may be carry-over from other donors' samples.

The chain joins TRBV27 to TRBJ2-6; 12 nucleotides agree with TRBD2. The trim removed 3 bases at V and 3 bases at J, leaving 3 bases unmatched. Looked up from germline, CDR1 is MNHEY and CDR2 is SMNVEV (reference sequence). CDR3 length: 17 amino acids. In nucleotides, the CDR3 is TGTGCCAGCAGTTTTCGACTAGCGGGAGTTGGGGCCAACGTCCTGACTTTC. This sequence encodes CASSFRLAGVGANVLTF.

The rearrangement uses TRBV29-1 and TRBJ2-5, with D hard to call. This CDR3 is built from 12 residues. From germline, CDR1 is SQVTM and CDR2 ANQGSEA. V was clipped by 7 bases and J by 4 bases, with 13 bases between them. The CDR3 bases are TGCAGCGCCGGCCGGGTAGGAGAGACCCAGTACTTC. Translated, it gives CSAGRVGETQYF.

The rearrangement uses TRBV14 and TRBJ1-1; 8 bases agree with TRBD1. The germline V gene encodes CDR1 SGHDN and CDR2 FVKESK. The CDR3 loop spans 18 amino acids. V was clipped by 0 bases and J by 1 base; unmatched bases: 10. The CDR3 DNA is TGTGCCAGCAGCCAAGAAGATCAGGGGGACAGGAGGAACACTGAAGCTTTCTTT. This translates into CASSQEDQGDRRNTEAFF.

The chain has TRBV6-5 and TRBJ1-2; 12 positions agree with TRBD1. The CDR3 has 15 residues. CDR1 is MNHEY, CDR2 SVGAGI, per germline. The junction had 8 bases not matched to a gene; V was cut back by 8 bases and J by 4 bases. The CDR3 nucleotides read TGTGCCAGCGGGGATCGGGACAGGGGGCTCTATGGCTACACCTTC. This gives the protein CASGDRDRGLYGYTF.

V and J are TRBV10-3 and TRBJ2-7, with TRBD1 as a possible D gene (6 bases). The CDR3 runs 16 residues. The germline V gene has CDR1 ENHRY and CDR2 SYGVKD. The V end was cut by 4 bases, the J end by 2 bases, with 18 bases between. CDR3 in amino acids: CAISAIQGSVTYEQYF. CDR3 nucleotides: TGTGCCATCAGTGCCATACAGGGCTCCGTAACCTACGAGCAGTACTTC.

This clone was seen once. The chain is built from TRBV4-2 and TRBJ2-2; 9 positions match TRBD2. The CDR3 is made up of 16 amino acids. Per the germline V gene, CDR1 is LGHNA and CDR2 is YNFKEQ. V lost 4 bases, J lost 4 bases, and 7 bases stayed unmatched. CDR3 in amino acids: CASSLTTSGATGELFF. CDR3 nucleotide sequence: TGTGCCAGCAGCCTAACGACTAGCGGAGCCACCGGGGAGCTGTTTTTT.

The chain carries TRBV11-2 and TRBJ2-3; D possibly corresponds to TRBD2 (6 bases). The V end was cut by 3 bases, the J end by 0 bases, with 19 bases between. This CDR3 spans 18 amino acids. Germline loops: CDR1 SGHAT, CDR2 FQNNGV. The CDR3 here is CASSLGRGAGYSTDTQYF. CDR3 bases: TGTGCCAGCAGCTTGGGAAGGGGCGCGGGGTATAGCACAGATACGCAGTATTTT.

V usage is TRBV4-3 and J usage is TRBJ1-1; weak D call: TRBD1 (5 bases). Germline assignment: CDR1 LGHNA and CDR2 YSLEER. Trimming stripped 6 bases from V and 1 base from J, with 12 bases between. The CDR3 has 14 residues. The chain's CDR3 is CASRKTVTNTEAFF. CDR3 bases: TGCGCCAGCAGGAAGACAGTGACGAACACTGAAGCTTTCTTT.

The chain uses TRBV2 and TRBJ1-2; D may be TRBD1 (5 bases). Per germline, CDR1 SNHLY and CDR2 FYNNEI. V was clipped by 6 bases and J by 4 bases, with 27 bases between them. The CDR3 has 18 amino acids. This CDR3 is CASSPRLPSWGEGYGYTF. The CDR3 coding sequence is TGTGCCAGCAGCCCCAGGCTCCCGTCGTGGGGGGAGGGCTATGGCTACACCTTC.

The gene calls are TRBV7-9 and TRBJ1-5, with D maybe TRBD1 (5 bases). Germline CDR1 and CDR2: SEHNR and FQNEAQ (reference sequence). Trimming stripped 5 bases from V and 7 bases from J, with 18 bases between. This CDR3 is built from 15 residues. This CDR3 is CASSPTGVHIQPQHF. The CDR3 region has the DNA TGTGCCAGCAGCCCCACGGGGGTGCATATCCAGCCCCAGCATTTT.

This chain uses TRBV4-3 with TRBJ1-6; 12 bases match TRBD1. Trimming took 5 bases from V and 4 from J; bases not matched to a gene: 9. The CDR3 is 18 amino acids. The germline CDR1 and CDR2 sequences are LGHNA and YSLEER. In DNA form, the CDR3 reads TGCGCCAGCAGCTTGGGACAGGGGGCTGGCGGATATAATTCACCCCTCCACTTT. It yields the protein CASSLGQGAGGYNSPLHF.

This CDR3 reads CASSLRAQGGGLKYF. Here the CDR3 DNA reads TGTGCCAGCAGCTTAAGGGCACAGGGAGGGGGACTAAAGTACTTC. This sequence joins TRBV7-3 and TRBJ2-5; the D gene is possibly TRBD2 (7 bases). There are 15 residues in the CDR3. The V end was cut by 1 base, the J end by 12 bases, with 21 bases between. CDR1 is SGHTA, CDR2 FQGTGA, per germline.

The V gene is TRBV12-5, the J gene TRBJ2-2; D unclear. Trimming took 3 bases from V and 7 from J, leaving 15 bases between them. Looked up from germline, CDR1 is LGHNT and CDR2 is FRNRAP. CDR3 length: 15 amino acids. CDR3: CASGLSTQPGGELFF. Here the CDR3 DNA reads TGTGCTAGTGGTTTATCAACCCAGCCGGGCGGGGAGCTGTTTTTT.

This clone was detected once. This chain joins TRBV7-9 and TRBJ2-7; 7 nucleotides line up with TRBD1. V gave up 5 bases and J gave up 5 bases; unmatched junction bases: 12. CDR1 and CDR2 from the germline V gene are SEHNR and FQNEAQ (reference sequence). This CDR3 is built from 15 residues. The CDR3 DNA reads TGTGCCAGCAGCCGGACAACAGGGGTTGTCGACGAGCAGTACTTC. Protein sequence: CASSRTTGVVDEQYF.

This clone was seen only once. This chain uses TRBV7-6 with TRBJ1-1, with D maybe TRBD1 (5 bases). V lost 1 base to trimming and J lost 5 bases, with 8 bases between them. The CDR3 loop spans 13 amino acids. The germline CDR1 and CDR2 sequences are SGHVS and FNYEAQ. The CDR3 is CASSLGGGTEAFF. For the CDR3, the DNA is TGTGCCAGCAGCTTAGGGGGGGGGACTGAAGCTTTCTTT.

The V and J genes are TRBV5-1 and TRBJ2-5; D is ambiguous. V lost 7 bases and J lost 4, with 11 bases in between. The CDR3 runs to 12 residues. Germline V lookup: CDR1 SGHRS, CDR2 YFSETQ. This chain's CDR3 is CASHSSGETQYF. For the CDR3, the DNA is TGCGCCAGCCACTCGTCAGGAGAGACCCAGTACTTC. The full variable domain, rest sourced from reference TRBV5-1 and TRBJ2-5, is KAGVTQTPRYLIKTRGQQVTLSCSPISGHRSVSWYQQTPGQGLQFLFEYFSETQRNKGNFPGRFSGRQFSNSRSEMNVSTLELGDSALYLCASHSSGETQYFGPGTRLLVL.

This clone was recorded only once. This chain uses TRBV6-5 with TRBJ2-7; 13 bases are shared with TRBD2. Germline-derived CDR1 and CDR2 are MNHEY and SVGAGI. The V and J ends lost 4 bases and 2 bases, in that order; junction bases with no gene match: 5. There are 16 residues in the CDR3. The CDR3 region has the DNA TGTGCCAGCAGTTCGAAAGGACTAGCGGGAGCCTACGAGCAGTACTTC. Translating it yields CASSSKGLAGAYEQYF.

The chain carries TRBV4-2 and TRBJ2-5; a weak D match, TRBD1 (5 bases). The CDR3 consists of 14 residues. Trimming removed 0 bases from V and 4 bases from J, with 9 bases in between. The germline V gene encodes CDR1 LGHNA and CDR2 YNFKEQ. The CDR3 coding sequence is TGTGCCAGCAGCCAAGACTCAAGGGGAGAGACCCAGTACTTC. Its translation: CASSQDSRGETQYF.

This clone was found once. J is TRBJ1-4 and V is TRBV7-2; D gene unclear. Trimming took off 5 bases at V and 0 bases at J, with 10 bases between the two ends. The V gene's germline CDR1 is SGHTA and CDR2 FQGNSA. This CDR3 has 15 amino acids. The CDR3 bases are TGTGCCAGCAGCCCCCGGGGAGCAACTAATGAAAAACTGTTTTTT. Its protein is CASSPRGATNEKLFF.

Only one count was recorded for this clone. V gene TRBV7-2 combines with J gene TRBJ1-2; D is ambiguous. Trimming removed 5 bases from V and 4 bases from J, with 8 bases in between. Germline V lookup: CDR1 SGHTA, CDR2 FQGNSA. The CDR3 is 12 amino acids. DNA for the CDR3: TGTGCCAGCAGCACCCGCGGCTATGGCTACACCTTC. It specifies CASSTRGYGYTF.

J is TRBJ2-1 and V is TRBV29-1; a weak D match, TRBD1 (6 bases). Per germline, CDR1 SQVTM and CDR2 ANQGSEA. The CDR3 is made up of 12 amino acids. Trimming shortened V by 3 bases and J by 6 bases, and 9 bases separated the two germline ends. The CDR3 DNA reads as TGCAGCGTTGATTCCAGGGGCAATGAGCAGTTCTTC. It yields the protein CSVDSRGNEQFF.

V usage is TRBV7-2 and J usage is TRBJ1-2, with TRBD1 matching over 9 bases. With V trimmed by 1 base and J by 4 bases, 4 bases remained unmatched. The CDR3 is 15 amino acids. Germline CDR1 is SGHTA and CDR2 is FQGNSA. The chain's CDR3 is CASSLGQGVFYGYTF. The DNA for the CDR3 is TGTGCCAGCAGCTTAGGACAGGGGGTATTCTATGGCTACACCTTC. Combining the CDR3 with reference TRBV7-2 and TRBJ1-2 gives the whole variable domain GAGVSQSPSNKVTEKGKDVELRCDPISGHTALYWYRQSLGQGLEFLIYFQGNSAPDKSGLPSDRFSAERTGGSVSTLTIQRTQQEDSAVYLCASSLGQGVFYGYTFGSGTRLTVV.

The chain recombines TRBV15 with TRBJ2-5; D unclear. Germline V gene data show CDR1 as LNHNV and CDR2 as YYDKDF (reference sequence). V dropped 2 bases and J dropped 2 bases, with 15 bases sitting between them. This CDR3 region has 16 residues. CDR3 amino acids: CATSRPTTWAQETQYF. CDR3 bases: TGTGCCACCAGCAGACCCACGACCTGGGCGCAAGAGACCCAGTACTTC.

This sequence joins TRBV18 and TRBJ2-2, with D perhaps matching TRBD2 (6 bases). The CDR3 contains 13 residues. V was pared by 6 bases and J by 5 bases, with 10 bases between. Germline CDR1 KGHSH, CDR2 LQKENI. The CDR3 spells CASSPGTTGELFF. Here the CDR3 DNA reads TGTGCCAGCTCTCCCGGGACTACCGGGGAGCTGTTTTTT.

This sequence joins TRBV5-7 and TRBJ1-2; D uncertain. TRBV5-7 is classed as an ORF, of uncertain function. V was shortened by 5 bases and J by 7 bases, with 12 bases between the two germline ends. The CDR3 consists of 12 residues. The CDR3 region is CASSNNAAGYTF. CDR3 coding DNA: TGTGCCAGCAGTAACAACGCGGCTGGCTACACCTTC.

The chain couples TRBV6-1 to TRBJ1-1; 10 bases match TRBD1. J was trimmed by 5 bases and V by 6 bases; bases with no gene match: 3. The CDR3 has 13 amino acids. CDR1 and CDR2 (germline): MNHNS, SASEGT. The DNA for the CDR3 is TGTGCCAGCAGGGGGACAGGGGTAACTGAAGCTTTCTTT. It specifies CASRGTGVTEAFF.

The CDR3 coding sequence is TGTGCCAGCAGTTTCCCCGCCGGTTACCACGAGCAGTACTTC. Translating gives CASSFPAGYHEQYF. This chain uses TRBV27 with TRBJ2-7; no reliable D call. From germline, CDR1 is MNHEY and CDR2 SMNVEV (reference sequence). The CDR3 consists of 14 residues. Trimming left V 3 bases short and J 5 bases short, with 14 bases between.

The V call is TRBV5-1, the J call TRBJ2-1; 12 nucleotides align to TRBD2. The CDR3 is 16 amino acids. J gave up 6 bases and V 4 bases, and 8 bases lay outside the gene matches. In germline, CDR1 is SGHRS, CDR2 YFSETQ. CDR3 in amino acids: CASSGRLAGDLNEQFF. In nucleotides, the CDR3 is TGCGCCAGCAGCGGGCGACTAGCGGGGGATCTCAATGAGCAGTTCTTC.

In this sample, this clone turned up once. The chain recombines TRBV4-3 with TRBJ2-5; the match to TRBD2 covers 13 bases. CDR1 is LGHNA and CDR2 is YSLEER in the germline V gene. The CDR3 extends over 16 amino acids. V shed 1 base and J 2 bases; nucleotides not matched to a gene: 1. The CDR3 spells CASSQGTSGGQETQYF. The CDR3 region has the DNA TGCGCCAGCAGCCAAGGGACTAGCGGGGGTCAAGAGACCCAGTACTTC.